Below, 13 T cell receptor beta chains from the same sample are listed, as sequenced in a study of T cells in women clearing cervical HPV infection. Profiled with immunoSEQ multiplex PCR; TCRdb holds only in-frame clones, not every one. The table gives approximately 12,000 clones; the top ten clones make up roughly 25% of it. Sample: blood buffy coat. These receptors all stem from a woman between 18 and 70 years old with a cervical HPV16 infection that either progressed to CIN3+ or cleared (not recorded which).

About this clone itself: Coverage ceases 3 residues before the CDR3 finishes, and the germline J gene fills in the end. This sequence joins TRBV9 and TRBJ1-1; 7 nucleotides align to TRBD1. V gave up 2 bases and J gave up 5 bases; unmatched junction bases: 12. This CDR3 is 16 amino acids long. Per the germline V gene, CDR1 is SGDLS and CDR2 is YYNGEE. Partial CDR3 DNA: TGTGCCAGCAGCGTGGGAGGGGCACAGGGGACGACTGAA. Residues: CASSVGGAQGTTE. The full CDR3 sequence reads CASSVGGAQGTTEAFF.

A note on this clone: The read is 3 residues too short to cover the CDR3 end, so that end is filled in from the germline J gene. This chain joins TRBV13 and TRBJ2-7; TRBD1 matches at 8 bases. The V gene end was trimmed by 3 bases and the J gene end by 6 bases; junction bases not matched to a gene: 13. This CDR3 contains 16 residues. The germline V gene has CDR1 PRHDT and CDR2 FYEKMQ (reference sequence). The sequenced part of the CDR3 DNA is TGTGCCAGCAGCTTCAAAAGGTCAGGGGGCCTGTCCGAG. Translated: CASSFKRSGGLSE. The full CDR3 sequence reads CASSFKRSGGLSEQYF.

Note on this clone: The CDR3 end is not reached by the read, which stops 3 residues before it; the germline J gene fills it in. The V and J genes are TRBV19 and TRBJ1-2, with D maybe TRBD1 (6 bases). Germline V CDR1 and CDR2: LNHDA, SQIVND (reference sequence). The CDR3 extends over 11 amino acids. The covered CDR3 bases are TGTGCCAGTACCTGGGGGCAGGGT. Translated: CASTWGQG. In full, the CDR3 is CASTWGQGYTF. The full variable domain, completed using reference TRBV19 and TRBJ1-2, is DGGITQSPKYLFRKEGQNVTLSCEQNLNHDAMYWYRQDPGQGLRLIYYSQIVNDFQKGDIAEGYSVSREKKESFPLTVTSAQKNPTAFYLCASTWGQGYTFGSGTRLTVV.

About this clone itself: The read terminates 3 residues ahead of where the CDR3 ends, so the germline J gene completes it. J is TRBJ2-7 and V is TRBV28, with TRBD2 matching over 9 bases. The CDR3 spans 15 residues. Unmatched junction bases numbered 12, after V lost 6 bases and J lost 6 bases. Per germline, CDR1 MDHEN and CDR2 SYDVKM. The sequenced part of the CDR3 DNA is TGTGCCAGCAGGGGGAGCGGGGGGTCTCTCTCCGAG. As protein: CASRGSGGSLSE. The full CDR3 protein reads CASRGSGGSLSEQYF. Full variable domain (remainder filled in from reference TRBV28 and TRBJ2-7): DVKVTQSSRYLVKRTGEKVFLECVQDMDHENMFWYRQDPGLGLRLIYFSYDVKMKEKGDIPEGYSVSREKKERFSLILESASTNQTSMYLCASRGSGGSLSEQYFGPGTRLTVT.

As concerns this clone: Read data end 3 residues before the CDR3 end; the end is taken from the germline J gene. This sequence joins TRBV29-1 and TRBJ2-7, with 7 nucleotides matching TRBD1. The CDR3 is made up of 12 amino acids. CDR1 is SQVTM, CDR2 ANQGSEA, per germline. The ends lost 6 bases at V and 5 bases at J; junction bases unmatched: 7. CDR3 sequence: CSVRADRHEQYF. The sequenced CDR3 bases are TGCAGCGTGAGGGCGGACAGGCACGAG.

Remarks on this clone: The observed sequence ends 3 residues before the CDR3 terminus, with the missing tail filled in from the germline J gene. The chain combines TRBV6-2 or TRBV6-3 with TRBJ2-7; no clear D gene. Germline V gene sequence: CDR1 MNHEY, CDR2 SVGEGT. This CDR3 region has 15 residues. V lost 3 bases and J lost 5, with 17 bases in between. The CDR3 is CASSYEVAEVDEQYF. The sequenced CDR3 bases are TGTGCCAGCAGTTATGAGGTCGCAGAGGTGGACGAG.

Comments on this clone: The read comes to an end 3 residues before the CDR3 does, leaving the germline J gene to fill in the end. The chain uses TRBV7-2 and TRBJ2-4; 9 nucleotides line up with TRBD1. This CDR3 has 15 residues. Germline V gene sequence: CDR1 SGHTA, CDR2 FQGNSA. The CDR3 sequence: CASSSSGQGNYGQYF. The part of the CDR3 DNA that was read is TGTGCCAGCAGCTCGAGTGGACAGGGGAACTATGGT.

Notes on this clone: The read stops 3 residues short of the end of the CDR3; the missing end is completed from the germline J gene. The gene calls are TRBV6-1 and TRBJ2-5; a possible D gene is TRBD2 (6 bases). V shed 0 bases and J shed 5 bases, with 10 bases lying between them. The CDR3 loop spans 14 amino acids. The germline CDR1 and CDR2 sequences are MNHNS and SASEGT. The CDR3: CASSEASGHETQYF. Incomplete CDR3 DNA: TGTGCCAGCAGTGAAGCTAGCGGACATGAGACC.

About this clone itself: Read sequence stops 3 residues before the CDR3 end, and the germline J gene provides the missing end. This chain links TRBV4-1 with TRBJ1-2, with a tentative D call TRBD1 (5 bases). Germline CDR1 is MGHRA and CDR2 is YSYEKL. This CDR3 comprises 14 residues. Trimming left V 4 bases short and J 7 bases short, with 16 bases between. CDR3 region: CASSLMGGIRGYTF. CDR3 bases read: TGCGCCAGCAGCCTCATGGGGGGAATCCGTGGC.

As to this clone: The read gets to within 3 residues of the CDR3 end, and the germline J gene fills in the rest. The rearrangement links TRBV2 to TRBJ1-5, with D uncertain. This CDR3 is built from 14 residues. The V end lost 6 bases, the J end lost 7 bases, and 16 bases lay between the germline ends. Germline V CDR1 and CDR2: SNHLY, FYNNEI. CDR3 DNA (partial): TGTGCCAGCAGCGGAACGGAGGTGCGGCAGCCC. This gives the protein CASSGTEVRQP. The CDR3 as a whole reads CASSGTEVRQPQHF.

About this clone itself: The CDR3 goes on 3 residues after the read ends, and that part is filled in from the germline J gene. The chain carries TRBV28 and TRBJ2-5; no definite D call. CDR1 is MDHEN and CDR2 is SYDVKM in the germline V gene. Between the trimmed V and J ends, which lost 2 bases and 4 bases, there was a span of 11 bases. The CDR3 runs 14 residues. The CDR3 sequence: CASSLGPRSETQYF. The CDR3 DNA, read in part, is TGTGCCAGCAGTTTAGGGCCCCGGTCAGAGACC.

As concerns this clone: The read gets to within 3 residues of the CDR3 end, and the germline J gene fills in the rest. The V call is TRBV12-3 or TRBV12-4, the J call TRBJ2-5, with TRBD2 matching over 12 bases. With V trimmed by 0 bases and J by 6 bases, 2 bases remained unmatched. The CDR3 has 15 amino acids. The CDR3 loop is CASSLARTSGKTQYF. Incomplete CDR3 DNA: TGTGCCAGCAGTTTAGCCCGGACTAGCGGGAAGACC.

Remarks on this clone: The read ends 3 residues shy of where the CDR3 ends; the end is completed using the germline J gene. The rearrangement uses TRBV20-1 and TRBJ2-7; weak D call: TRBD1 (6 bases). Per the germline V gene, CDR1 is DFQATT and CDR2 is SNEGSKA (reference sequence). The length of the CDR3 is 13 residues. The ends were cut back, 5 bases at V and 4 bases at J, with 15 bases in the middle. The CDR3 spells CSAGRGQQYEQYF. CDR3 DNA, as far as it was read: TGCAGTGCTGGGAGAGGACAGCAATACGAG.